This T cell receptor beta chain originates from a study of blood T cell repertoires in COVID-19. CDR1 and CDR2 (germline): MDHEN, SYDVKM. V was clipped by 5 bases and J by 6 bases; unmatched bases: 4. The CDR3 totals 14 residues. Data came from immunoSEQ multiplex PCR; TCRdb stores just in-frame clones and leaves some out. The table lists approximately 400,000 clones, about 88% of them singletons. The chain links TRBV28 to TRBJ2-1; 10 nucleotides match TRBD1. The TCR was taken from a woman aged 18-30 years who had recovered from COVID-19. Sequences were obtained from PBMCs or T cells enriched from blood (not recorded which). The CDR3 coding sequence is TGTGCCAGCAGTCCCCGGACAGGGGGCAATGAGCAGTTCTTC. It encodes CASSPRTGGNEQFF.